Below, 2 T cell receptor beta chains from the same sample are listed, as sequenced in a study of blood T cell repertoires in COVID-19. Clones were read by immunoSEQ multiplex PCR, and TCRdb kept only the in-frame ones, dropping some. Among tens of thousands of clones listed, 80% to 90% were seen once. The specimen was peripheral blood. The receptors were sampled from a woman aged 45-65 years with active COVID-19.

The J gene is TRBJ2-3, the V gene TRBV5-1, with 10 bases lining up with TRBD1. This CDR3 has 14 residues. Trimming cost V 4 bases and J 3 bases; bases outside gene matches: 2. The germline V gene has CDR1 SGHRS and CDR2 YFSETQ. The CDR3 protein is CASSVGQGTDTQYF. CDR3 DNA: TGCGCCAGCAGCGTGGGACAGGGGACAGATACGCAGTATTTT.

The chain employs TRBV19 and TRBJ1-5, with TRBD1 matching 7 bases. Germline V gene data show CDR1 as LNHDA and CDR2 as SQIVND (reference sequence). The CDR3 extends over 16 amino acids. V trimming: 6 bases; J trimming: 0 bases; junction bases outside the gene matches: 8. The CDR3 here is CASRLGTDYSNQPQHF. The CDR3 coding sequence is TGTGCCAGTAGGCTTGGGACAGATTATAGCAATCAGCCCCAGCATTTT.